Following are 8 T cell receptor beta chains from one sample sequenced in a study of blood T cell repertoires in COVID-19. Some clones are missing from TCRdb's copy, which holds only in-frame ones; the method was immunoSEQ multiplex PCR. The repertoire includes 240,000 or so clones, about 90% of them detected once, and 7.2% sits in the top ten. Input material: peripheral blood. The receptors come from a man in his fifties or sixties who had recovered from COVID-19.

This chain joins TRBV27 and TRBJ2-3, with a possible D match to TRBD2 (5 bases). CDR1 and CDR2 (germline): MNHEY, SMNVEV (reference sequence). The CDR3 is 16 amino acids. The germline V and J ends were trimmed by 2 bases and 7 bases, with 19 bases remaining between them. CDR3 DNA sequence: TGTGCCAGCAGTTTAGAGTTTCGGCTAGCCCACTATACGCAGTATTTT. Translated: CASSLEFRLAHYTQYF.

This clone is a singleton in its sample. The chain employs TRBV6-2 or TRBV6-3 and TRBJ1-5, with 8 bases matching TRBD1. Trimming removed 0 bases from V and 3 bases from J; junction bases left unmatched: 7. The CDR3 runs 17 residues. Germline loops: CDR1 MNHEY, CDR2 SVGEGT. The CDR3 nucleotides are TGTGCCAGCAGTTACTCGGCCGGACAGGGACTCAATCAGCCCCAGCATTTT. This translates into CASSYSAGQGLNQPQHF.

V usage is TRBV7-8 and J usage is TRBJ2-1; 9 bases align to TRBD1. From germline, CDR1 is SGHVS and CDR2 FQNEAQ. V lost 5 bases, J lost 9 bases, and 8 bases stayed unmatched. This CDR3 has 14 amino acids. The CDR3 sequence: CASSDRGGEGEQFF. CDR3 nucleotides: TGTGCCAGCAGCGACAGGGGGGGAGAGGGTGAGCAGTTCTTC.

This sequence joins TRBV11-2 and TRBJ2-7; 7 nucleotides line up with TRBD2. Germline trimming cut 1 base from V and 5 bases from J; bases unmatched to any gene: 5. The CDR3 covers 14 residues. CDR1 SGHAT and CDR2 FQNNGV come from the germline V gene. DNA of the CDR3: TGTGCCAGCAGCTTAGGGCGGGGGACCCACGAGCAGTACTTC. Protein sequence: CASSLGRGTHEQYF.

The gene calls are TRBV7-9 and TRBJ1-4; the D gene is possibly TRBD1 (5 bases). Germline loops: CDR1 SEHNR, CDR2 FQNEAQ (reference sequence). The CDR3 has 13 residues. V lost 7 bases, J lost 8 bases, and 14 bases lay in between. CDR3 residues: CASNGGVGEKLFF. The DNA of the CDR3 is TGTGCCAGCAATGGAGGGGTGGGAGAAAAACTGTTTTTT.

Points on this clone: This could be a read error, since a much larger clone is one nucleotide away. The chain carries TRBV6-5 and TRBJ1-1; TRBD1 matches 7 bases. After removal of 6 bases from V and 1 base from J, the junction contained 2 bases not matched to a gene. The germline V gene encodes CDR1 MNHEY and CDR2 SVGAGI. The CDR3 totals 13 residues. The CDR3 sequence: CASSRTGNTEAFF. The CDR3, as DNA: TGTGCCAGCAGCCGGACAGGGAACACTGAAGCTTTCTTT.

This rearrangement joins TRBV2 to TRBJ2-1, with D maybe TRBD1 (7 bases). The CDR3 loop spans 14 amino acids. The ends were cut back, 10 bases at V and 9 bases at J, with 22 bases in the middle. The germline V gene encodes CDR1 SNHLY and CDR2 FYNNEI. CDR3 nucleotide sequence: TGTGCCACCCAGGGGGACTTGACCCCATCTGAGCAGTTCTTC. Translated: CATQGDLTPSEQFF.

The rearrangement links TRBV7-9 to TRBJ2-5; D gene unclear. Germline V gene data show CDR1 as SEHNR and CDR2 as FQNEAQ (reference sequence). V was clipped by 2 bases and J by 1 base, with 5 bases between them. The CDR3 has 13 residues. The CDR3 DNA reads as TGTGCCAGCAGCTTAATAGTCCAAGAGACCCAGTACTTC. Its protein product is CASSLIVQETQYF. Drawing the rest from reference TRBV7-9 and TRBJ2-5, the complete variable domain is DTGVSQNPRHKITKRGQNVTFRCDPISEHNRLYWYRQTLGQGPEFLTYFQNEAQLEKSRLLSDRFSAERPKGSFSTLEIQRTEQGDSAMYLCASSLIVQETQYFGPGTRLLVL.